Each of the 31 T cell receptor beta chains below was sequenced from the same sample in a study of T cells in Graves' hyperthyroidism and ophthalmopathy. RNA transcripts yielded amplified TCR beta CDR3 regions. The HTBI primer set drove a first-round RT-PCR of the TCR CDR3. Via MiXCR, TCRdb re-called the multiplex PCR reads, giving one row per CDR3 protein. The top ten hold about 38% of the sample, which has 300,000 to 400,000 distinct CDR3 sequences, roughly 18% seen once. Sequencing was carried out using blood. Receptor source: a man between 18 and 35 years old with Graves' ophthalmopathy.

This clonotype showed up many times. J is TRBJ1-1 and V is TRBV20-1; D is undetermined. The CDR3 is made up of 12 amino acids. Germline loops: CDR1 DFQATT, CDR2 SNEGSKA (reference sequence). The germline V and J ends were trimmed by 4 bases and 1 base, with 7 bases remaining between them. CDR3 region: CSAITPNTEAFF. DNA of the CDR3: TGCAGTGCTATTACACCGAACACTGAAGCTTTCTTT.

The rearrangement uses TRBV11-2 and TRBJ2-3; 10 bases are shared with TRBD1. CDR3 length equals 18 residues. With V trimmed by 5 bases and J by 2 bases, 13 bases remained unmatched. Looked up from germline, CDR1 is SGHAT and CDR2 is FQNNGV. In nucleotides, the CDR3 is TGTGCCAGCAGCCTCCCGACAGGGGGCGGGGGTGCCACAGATACGCAGTATTTT. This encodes CASSLPTGGGGATDTQYF.

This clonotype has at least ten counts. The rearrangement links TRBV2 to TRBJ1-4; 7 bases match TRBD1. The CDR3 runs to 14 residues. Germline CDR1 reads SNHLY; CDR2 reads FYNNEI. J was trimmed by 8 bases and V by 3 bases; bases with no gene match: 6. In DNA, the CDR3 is TGTGCCAGCAGTGACGAGGGGGCCTTAGAAAAACTGTTTTTT. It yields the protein CASSDEGALEKLFF.

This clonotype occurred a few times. Here the CDR3 reads CASSRPGGAKDTQYF. The DNA for the CDR3 is TGTGCCAGCAGCCGTCCGGGGGGGGCTAAAGATACGCAGTATTTT. This rearrangement joins TRBV14 to TRBJ2-3; 8 nucleotides align to TRBD2. V gave up 4 bases and J gave up 5 bases; unmatched junction bases: 8. Germline V lookup: CDR1 SGHDN, CDR2 FVKESK. The CDR3 contains 15 residues.

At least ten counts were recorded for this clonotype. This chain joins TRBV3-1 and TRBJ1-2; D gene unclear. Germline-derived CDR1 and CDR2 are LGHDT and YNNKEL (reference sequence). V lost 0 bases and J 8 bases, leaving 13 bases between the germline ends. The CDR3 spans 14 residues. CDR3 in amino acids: CASSQEERQGGYTF. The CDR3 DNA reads TGTGCCAGCAGCCAAGAGGAGAGGCAAGGGGGCTACACCTTC.

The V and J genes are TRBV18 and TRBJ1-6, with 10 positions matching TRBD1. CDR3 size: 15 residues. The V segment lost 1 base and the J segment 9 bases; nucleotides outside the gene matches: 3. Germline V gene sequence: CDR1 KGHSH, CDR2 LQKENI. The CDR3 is CASSPLTGGGSPLHF. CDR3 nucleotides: TGTGCCAGCTCACCACTGACAGGGGGCGGTTCACCCCTCCACTTT. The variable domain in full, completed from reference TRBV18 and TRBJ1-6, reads NAGVMQNPRHLVRRRGQEARLRCSPMKGHSHVYWYRQLPEEGLKFMVYLQKENIIDESGMPKERFSAEFPKEGPSILRIQQVVRGDSAAYFCASSPLTGGGSPLHFGNGTRLTVT.

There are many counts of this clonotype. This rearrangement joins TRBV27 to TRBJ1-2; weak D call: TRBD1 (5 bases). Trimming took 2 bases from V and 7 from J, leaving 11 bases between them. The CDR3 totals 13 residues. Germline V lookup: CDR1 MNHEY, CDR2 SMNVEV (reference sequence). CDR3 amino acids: CASSLGPGPGYTF. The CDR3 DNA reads TGTGCCAGCAGTTTAGGGCCGGGGCCTGGCTACACCTTC.

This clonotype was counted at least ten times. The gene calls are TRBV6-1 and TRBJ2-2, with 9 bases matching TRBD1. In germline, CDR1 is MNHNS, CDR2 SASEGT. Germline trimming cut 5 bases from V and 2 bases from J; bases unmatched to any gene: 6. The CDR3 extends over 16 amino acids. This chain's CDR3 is CASSFGTGSNTGELFF. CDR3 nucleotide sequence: TGTGCCAGCAGTTTCGGGACAGGGTCTAACACCGGGGAGCTGTTTTTT.

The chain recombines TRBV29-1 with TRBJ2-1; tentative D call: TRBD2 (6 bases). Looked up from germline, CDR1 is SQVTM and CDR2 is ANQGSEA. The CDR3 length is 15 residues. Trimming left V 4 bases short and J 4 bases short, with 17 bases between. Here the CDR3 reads CSVGLGSRIYNEQFF. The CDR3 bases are TGCAGCGTTGGACTAGGTTCCCGGATTTACAATGAGCAGTTCTTC.

CDR3 nucleotides: TGTGCCACCAGTGCTCTTTCCACAGATACGCAGTATTTT. Its translation: CATSALSTDTQYF. The chain employs TRBV24-1 and TRBJ2-3; D gene ambiguous. Trimming stripped 5 bases from V and 2 bases from J, with 7 bases between. From germline, CDR1 is KGHDR and CDR2 SFDVKD. The CDR3 consists of 13 residues.

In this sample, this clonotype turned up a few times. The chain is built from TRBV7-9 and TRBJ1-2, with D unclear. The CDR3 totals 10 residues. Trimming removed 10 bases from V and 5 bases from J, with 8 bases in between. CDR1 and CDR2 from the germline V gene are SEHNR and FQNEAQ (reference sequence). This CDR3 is CATGGYGYTF. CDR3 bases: TGTGCCACAGGAGGTTATGGCTACACCTTC.

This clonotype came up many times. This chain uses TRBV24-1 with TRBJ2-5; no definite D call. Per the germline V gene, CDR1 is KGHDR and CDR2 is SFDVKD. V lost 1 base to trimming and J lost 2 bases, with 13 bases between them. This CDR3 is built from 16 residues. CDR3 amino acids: CATSDFPDGLQETQYF. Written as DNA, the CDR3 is TGTGCCACCAGTGATTTTCCGGACGGCCTACAAGAGACCCAGTACTTC.

Written as DNA, the CDR3 is TGTGCCAGCAACGGCGGGGAGCTGTTTTTT. It is translated as CASNGGELFF. The J gene is TRBJ2-2, the V gene TRBV28; D is unclear. The CDR3 consists of 10 residues. Germline CDR1 and CDR2: MDHEN and SYDVKM. V lost 7 bases to trimming and J lost 7 bases, with 4 bases between them.

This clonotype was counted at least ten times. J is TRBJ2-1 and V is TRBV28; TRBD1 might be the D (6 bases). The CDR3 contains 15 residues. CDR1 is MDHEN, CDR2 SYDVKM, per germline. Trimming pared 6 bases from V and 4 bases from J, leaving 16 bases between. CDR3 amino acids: CASSLRGRTYNEQFF. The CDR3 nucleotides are TGTGCCAGCAGCCTCAGGGGCCGGACGTACAATGAGCAGTTCTTC.

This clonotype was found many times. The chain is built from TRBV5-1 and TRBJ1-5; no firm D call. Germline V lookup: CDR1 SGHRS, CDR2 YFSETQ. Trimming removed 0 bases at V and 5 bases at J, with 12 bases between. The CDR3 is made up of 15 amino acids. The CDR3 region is CASSLAPGGDQPQHF. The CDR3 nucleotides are TGCGCCAGCAGCTTGGCTCCGGGTGGGGATCAGCCCCAGCATTTT.

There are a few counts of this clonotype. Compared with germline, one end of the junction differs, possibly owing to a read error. CDR3 bases: TGTGCCAGCAGTTTAGCGCCGGGGAGCTCCTACGGGCAGTACTTC. Translating gives CASSLAPGSSYGQYF. The chain employs TRBV27 and TRBJ2-7, with D tentatively TRBD2 (5 bases). Germline CDR1 MNHEY, CDR2 SMNVEV (reference sequence). CDR3 length: 15 amino acids.

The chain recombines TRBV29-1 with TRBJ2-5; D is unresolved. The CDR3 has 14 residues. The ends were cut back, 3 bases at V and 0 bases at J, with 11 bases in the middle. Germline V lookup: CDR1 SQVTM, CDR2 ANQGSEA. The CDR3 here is CSVEPVADQETQYF. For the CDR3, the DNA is TGCAGCGTTGAGCCCGTGGCAGACCAAGAGACCCAGTACTTC.

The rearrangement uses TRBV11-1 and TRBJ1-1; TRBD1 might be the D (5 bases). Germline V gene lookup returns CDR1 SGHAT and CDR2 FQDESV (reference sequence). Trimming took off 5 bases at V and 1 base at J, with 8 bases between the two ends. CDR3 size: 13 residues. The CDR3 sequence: CASSKRGNTEAFF. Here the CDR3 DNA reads TGTGCCAGCAGCAAGAGGGGGAACACTGAAGCTTTCTTT. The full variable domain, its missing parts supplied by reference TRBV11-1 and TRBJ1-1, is EAEVAQSPRYKITEKSQAVAFWCDPISGHATLYWYRQILGQGPELLVQFQDESVVDDSQLPKDRFSAERLKGVDSTLKIQPAELGDSAMYLCASSKRGNTEAFFGQGTRLTVV.

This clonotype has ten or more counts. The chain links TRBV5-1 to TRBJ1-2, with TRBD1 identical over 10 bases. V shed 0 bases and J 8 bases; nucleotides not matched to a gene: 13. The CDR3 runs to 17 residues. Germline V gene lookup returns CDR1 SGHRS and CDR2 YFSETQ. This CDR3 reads CASSLGTDRGRLRGYTF. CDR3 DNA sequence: TGCGCCAGCAGCTTGGGGACCGACAGGGGGCGACTTCGCGGCTACACCTTC.

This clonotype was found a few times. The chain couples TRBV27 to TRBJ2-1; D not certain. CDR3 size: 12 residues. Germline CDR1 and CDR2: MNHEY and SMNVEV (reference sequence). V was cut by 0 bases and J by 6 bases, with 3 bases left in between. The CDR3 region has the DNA TGTGCCAGCAGTTTATCGATCAATGAGCAGTTCTTC. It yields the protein CASSLSINEQFF.

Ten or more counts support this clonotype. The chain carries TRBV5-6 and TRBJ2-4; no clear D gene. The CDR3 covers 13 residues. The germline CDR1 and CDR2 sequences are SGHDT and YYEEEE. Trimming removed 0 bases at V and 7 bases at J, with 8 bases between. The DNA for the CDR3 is TGTGCCAGCAGCTTGGGGCTCAGTAACATTCAGTACTTC. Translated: CASSLGLSNIQYF.

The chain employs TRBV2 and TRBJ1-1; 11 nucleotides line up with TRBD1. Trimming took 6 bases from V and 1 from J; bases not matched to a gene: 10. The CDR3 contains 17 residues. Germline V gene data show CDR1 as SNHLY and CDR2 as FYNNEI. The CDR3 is CASSPHRDRGENTEAFF. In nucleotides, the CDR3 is TGTGCCAGCAGCCCCCACCGGGACAGGGGGGAGAACACTGAAGCTTTCTTT.

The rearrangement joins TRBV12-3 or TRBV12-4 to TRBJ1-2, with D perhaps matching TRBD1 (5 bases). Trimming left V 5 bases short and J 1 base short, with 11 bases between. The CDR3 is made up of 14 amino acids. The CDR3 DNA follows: TGTGCCAGCAGTACCCGGGGGAATAACTATGGCTACACCTTC. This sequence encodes CASSTRGNNYGYTF.

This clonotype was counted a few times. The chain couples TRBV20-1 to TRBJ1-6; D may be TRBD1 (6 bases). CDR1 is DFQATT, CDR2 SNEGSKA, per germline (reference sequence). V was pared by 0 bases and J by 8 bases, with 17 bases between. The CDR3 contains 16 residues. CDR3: CSARDRTGALYSPLHF. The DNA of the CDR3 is TGCAGTGCTAGAGACCGTACGGGGGCTCTGTATTCACCCCTCCACTTT.

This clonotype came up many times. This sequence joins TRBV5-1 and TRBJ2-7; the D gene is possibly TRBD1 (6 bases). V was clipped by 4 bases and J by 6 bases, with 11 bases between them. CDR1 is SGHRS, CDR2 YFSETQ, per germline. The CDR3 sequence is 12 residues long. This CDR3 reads CASSLTGSEQYF. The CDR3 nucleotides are TGCGCCAGCAGCCTAACAGGGTCCGAGCAGTACTTC.

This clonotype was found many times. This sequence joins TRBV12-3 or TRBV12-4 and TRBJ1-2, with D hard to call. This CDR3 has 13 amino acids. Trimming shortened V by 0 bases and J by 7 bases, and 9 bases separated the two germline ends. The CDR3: CASSLAIRSGYTF. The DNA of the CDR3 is TGTGCCAGCAGTTTAGCGATAAGGTCTGGCTACACCTTC.

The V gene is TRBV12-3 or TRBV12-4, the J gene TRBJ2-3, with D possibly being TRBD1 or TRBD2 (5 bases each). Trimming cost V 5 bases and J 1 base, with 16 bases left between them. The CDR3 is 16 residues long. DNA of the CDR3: TGTGCCAGCAGTCAAGCCCTCGGGACCGGCACAGATACGCAGTATTTT. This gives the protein CASSQALGTGTDTQYF.

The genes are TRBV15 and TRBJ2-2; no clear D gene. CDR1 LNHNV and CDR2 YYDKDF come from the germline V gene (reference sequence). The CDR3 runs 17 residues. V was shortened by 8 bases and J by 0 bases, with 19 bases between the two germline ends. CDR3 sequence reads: CATSLIDIPSNTGELFF. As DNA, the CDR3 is TGTGCCACCTCACTCATCGACATCCCCTCGAACACCGGGGAGCTGTTTTTT.

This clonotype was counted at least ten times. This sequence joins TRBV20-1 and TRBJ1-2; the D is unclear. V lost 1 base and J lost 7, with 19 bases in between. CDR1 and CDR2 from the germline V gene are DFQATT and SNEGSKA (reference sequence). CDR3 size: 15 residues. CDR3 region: CSARGGGQPGFGYTF. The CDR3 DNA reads TGCAGTGCTAGAGGAGGAGGGCAGCCTGGGTTTGGCTACACCTTC.

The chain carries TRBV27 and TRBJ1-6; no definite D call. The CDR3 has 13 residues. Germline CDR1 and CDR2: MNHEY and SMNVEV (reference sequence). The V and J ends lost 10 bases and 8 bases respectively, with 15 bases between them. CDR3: CATSREFYSPLHF. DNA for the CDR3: TGTGCCACATCTAGGGAGTTTTATTCACCCCTCCACTTT.

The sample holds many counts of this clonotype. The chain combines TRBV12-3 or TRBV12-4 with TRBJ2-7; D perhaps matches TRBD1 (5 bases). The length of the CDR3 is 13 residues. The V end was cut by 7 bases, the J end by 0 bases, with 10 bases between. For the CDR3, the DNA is TGTGCCAGCACACTCGACAGCTCCTACGAGCAGTACTTC. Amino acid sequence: CASTLDSSYEQYF.